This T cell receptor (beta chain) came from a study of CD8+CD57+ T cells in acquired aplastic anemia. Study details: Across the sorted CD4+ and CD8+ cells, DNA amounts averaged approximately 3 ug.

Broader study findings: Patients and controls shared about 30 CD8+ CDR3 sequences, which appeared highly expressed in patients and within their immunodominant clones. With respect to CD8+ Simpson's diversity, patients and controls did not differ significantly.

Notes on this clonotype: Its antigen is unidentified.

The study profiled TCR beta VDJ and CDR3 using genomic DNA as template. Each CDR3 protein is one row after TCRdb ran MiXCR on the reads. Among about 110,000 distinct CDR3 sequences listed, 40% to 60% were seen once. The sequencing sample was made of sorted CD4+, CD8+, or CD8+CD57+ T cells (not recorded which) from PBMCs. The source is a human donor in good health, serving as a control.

The CDR3 DNA follows: TGTGCCAGTAGGCGCGAGGGGCACTCCTACGAGCAGTACTTC. Translation gives CASRREGHSYEQYF. The chain combines TRBV19 with TRBJ2-7, with D perhaps given as TRBD1 or TRBD2 (5 bases each). Trimming removed 6 bases at V and 0 bases at J, with 12 bases between. The CDR3 consists of 14 residues. Germline V gene lookup returns CDR1 LNHDA and CDR2 SQIVND (reference sequence).